These 18 T cell receptor beta chains were all obtained from the same sample, sequenced in a study of vaccination effects on CD4 cells after COVID-19. In the ViraFEST assay, antigen-specific CD4+ clonotypes were identified by expansion after peptide-pool stimulation. The culture ran for 10 days, and then CD4+ T cells were isolated. All study participants received two doses of BNT162b2 or mRNA-1273 vaccine. Profiled with immunoSEQ multiplex PCR; TCRdb holds only in-frame clones, not every one. The sample has about 46,000 clones, about 76% seen once. No antigen has been identified for these receptors. The specimen was CD4+ T cells from PBMCs cultured with HCoV-OC43 spike peptides, collected after COVID-19 vaccination. Subset given: HCoV-OC43 spike overlapping peptide pool stimulation. The source is a human donor who received a COVID-19 vaccine.

V gene TRBV19 combines with J gene TRBJ2-6; D unclear. V was cut by 7 bases and J by 0 bases, with 7 bases left in between. The CDR3 loop spans 14 amino acids. The germline gives CDR1 LNHDA, CDR2 SQIVND (reference sequence). CDR3 DNA sequence: TGTGCCAGTATAAACCCCTCTGGGGCCAACGTCCTGACTTTC. Its protein product is CASINPSGANVLTF. Based on the CDR3 plus reference TRBV19 and TRBJ2-6, the full variable domain is DGGITQSPKYLFRKEGQNVTLSCEQNLNHDAMYWYRQDPGQGLRLIYYSQIVNDFQKGDIAEGYSVSREKKESFPLTVTSAQKNPTAFYLCASINPSGANVLTFGAGSRLTVL.

The chain is built from TRBV6-5 and TRBJ1-2; TRBD1 agrees at 7 bases. Losses at the gene ends were 2 bases for V and 7 bases for J; bases not matched to a gene: 7. The CDR3 consists of 14 residues. Germline V gene lookup returns CDR1 MNHEY and CDR2 SVGAGI. CDR3 sequence: CASSYRQGGGGYTF. The CDR3 DNA is TGTGCCAGCAGTTACAGACAGGGTGGCGGTGGCTACACCTTC.

There are a few counts of this clone. The chain employs TRBV2 and TRBJ1-1, with 7 bases fitting TRBD1. With 11 bases clipped from V and 5 bases from J, the junction kept 11 bases outside the gene matches. CDR3 length equals 13 residues. Germline CDR1 is SNHLY and CDR2 is FYNNEI. DNA for the CDR3: TGTGCCGGAAGACAGGGACGTGATACTGAAGCTTTCTTT. This encodes CAGRQGRDTEAFF.

The V and J genes are TRBV6-5 and TRBJ2-7; 7 nucleotides align to TRBD2. Germline V gene data show CDR1 as MNHEY and CDR2 as SVGAGI. After removal of 6 bases from V and 4 bases from J, the junction contained 9 bases not matched to a gene. The CDR3 covers 14 residues. Written as DNA, the CDR3 is TGTGCCAGCAGGAGGGCGGGAGATGCGTACGAGCAGTACTTC. Encoded protein: CASRRAGDAYEQYF.

This clone appeared a single time. The chain couples TRBV7-8 to TRBJ1-1; a weak D match, TRBD1 (5 bases). This CDR3 is 15 amino acids long. V gave up 2 bases and J gave up 1 base, with 11 bases separating them. Germline V lookup: CDR1 SGHVS, CDR2 FQNEAQ. For the CDR3, the DNA is TGTGCCAGCAGCTTAAGGAGTGGGGGGAACACTGAAGCTTTCTTT. Its translation is CASSLRSGGNTEAFF.

In DNA form, the CDR3 reads TGTGCCAGCTCACCAGGGTTTGAACAGCCCCAGCATTTT. Amino acids: CASSPGFEQPQHF. The chain couples TRBV18 to TRBJ1-5; no firm D call. Trimming pared 2 bases from V and 7 bases from J, leaving 9 bases between. The CDR3 runs to 13 residues. CDR1 is KGHSH and CDR2 is LQKENI in the germline V gene.

The chain links TRBV30 to TRBJ1-2, with a possible D match to TRBD1 (6 bases). The CDR3 is made up of 11 amino acids. Germline values: CDR1 GTSNPN, CDR2 SVGIG (reference sequence). The V end was cut by 5 bases, the J end by 8 bases, with 12 bases between. The CDR3 protein is CAWWRGGGYTF. CDR3 bases: TGTGCCTGGTGGCGGGGGGGCGGCTACACCTTC. The entire variable domain, with the rest obtained from reference TRBV30 and TRBJ1-2, is as follows: SQTIHQWPATLVQPVGSPLSLECTVEGTSNPNLYWYRQAAGRGLQLLFYSVGIGQISSEVPQNLSASRPQDRQFILSSKKLLLSDSGFYLCAWWRGGGYTFGSGTRLTVV.

The table lists this clone with a count of one. The genes are TRBV19 and TRBJ2-7; TRBD2 matches at 13 bases. This CDR3 has 14 amino acids. The germline V gene has CDR1 LNHDA and CDR2 SQIVND (reference sequence). V trimming: 8 bases; J trimming: 0 bases; junction bases outside the gene matches: 1. The CDR3 spells CASRTSGSSYEQYF. CDR3 in DNA: TGTGCCAGTCGGACTAGCGGGAGCTCCTACGAGCAGTACTTC.

This clone is a singleton in its sample. The rearrangement uses TRBV5-1 and TRBJ2-1; D may correspond to TRBD1 or TRBD2 (6 bases each). Trimming removed 0 bases at V and 9 bases at J, with 10 bases between. Germline V gene lookup returns CDR1 SGHRS and CDR2 YFSETQ. There are 13 residues in the CDR3. DNA of the CDR3: TGCGCCAGCAGCTTGGACGGGGGCGGTGAGCAGTTCTTC. It codes for CASSLDGGGEQFF.

The chain combines TRBV12-3 or TRBV12-4 with TRBJ2-7; D gene ambiguous. This CDR3 contains 11 residues. V shed 2 bases and J shed 7 bases, with 6 bases lying between them. DNA for the CDR3: TGTGCCAGCAGTTTACGGGTAGAGCAGTACTTC. This codes for CASSLRVEQYF.

The V call is TRBV29-1, the J call TRBJ2-7, with D tentatively TRBD2 (6 bases). This CDR3 has 15 amino acids. The germline V gene encodes CDR1 SQVTM and CDR2 ANQGSEA. Trimming took 5 bases from V and 0 from J, leaving 17 bases between them. CDR3 loop: CSVLRTISGSYEQYF. In DNA form, the CDR3 reads TGCAGCGTTCTACGGACTATCTCCGGCTCCTACGAGCAGTACTTC.

The chain links TRBV19 to TRBJ2-4, with D possibly being TRBD1 or TRBD2 (5 bases each). The CDR3 contains 15 residues. Looked up from germline, CDR1 is LNHDA and CDR2 is SQIVND (reference sequence). Trimming stripped 4 bases from V and 1 base from J, with 11 bases between. CDR3 loop: CASSTRDVAKNIQYF. The CDR3 region has the DNA TGTGCCAGTAGTACACGGGACGTGGCCAAAAACATTCAGTACTTC. Full variable domain (remainder filled in from reference TRBV19 and TRBJ2-4): DGGITQSPKYLFRKEGQNVTLSCEQNLNHDAMYWYRQDPGQGLRLIYYSQIVNDFQKGDIAEGYSVSREKKESFPLTVTSAQKNPTAFYLCASSTRDVAKNIQYFGAGTRLSVL.

The V gene is TRBV12-3 or TRBV12-4, the J gene TRBJ2-2; weak D call: TRBD1 (6 bases). Trimming stripped 7 bases from V and 3 bases from J, with 6 bases between. The CDR3 has 12 amino acids. The CDR3 DNA follows: TGTGCCAGCACAGGGGACACCGGGGAGCTGTTTTTT. Translation gives CASTGDTGELFF.

DNA of the CDR3: TGTGCCAGCAGCCCCCCGGCTGCCGCCTATGGCTACACCTTC. The encoded protein is CASSPPAAAYGYTF. V and J are TRBV5-4 and TRBJ1-2; D call uncertain. Germline lookup yields CDR1 SGHNT and CDR2 YYREEE (reference sequence). CDR3 length: 14 amino acids. Deletions cut 4 bases from V and 4 bases from J, with 14 bases between.

J is TRBJ1-2 and V is TRBV6-5, with D possibly matching TRBD1 (5 bases). Germline V gene lookup returns CDR1 MNHEY and CDR2 SVGAGI. Trimming left V 6 bases short and J 2 bases short, with 13 bases between. This CDR3 comprises 14 residues. The DNA for the CDR3 is TGTGCCAGCAGGCAAGGGACGGCGAACTATGGCTACACCTTC. Its protein is CASRQGTANYGYTF.

The V and J genes are TRBV3-1 (or the pseudogene TRBV3-2) and TRBJ2-6, with D hard to call. The CDR3 is 17 residues long. The V end was cut by 5 bases, the J end by 4 bases, with 18 bases between. Germline V gene data show CDR1 as LGHDT and CDR2 as YNNKEL (reference sequence). CDR3 in amino acids: CASSSRAPLGGANVLTF. The DNA of the CDR3 is TGTGCCAGCAGCTCCCGGGCCCCCCTTGGGGGGGCCAACGTCCTGACTTTC.

This clone appeared once. The chain carries TRBV19 and TRBJ2-1, with 9 bases matching TRBD2. The V and J ends lost 4 bases and 7 bases, in that order; junction bases with no gene match: 8. Germline CDR1 and CDR2: LNHDA and SQIVND (reference sequence). This CDR3 is built from 15 residues. The CDR3 DNA sequence: TGTGCCAGTAGTAGATTTAGCGGGGGAGGGAATGAGCAGTTCTTC. It yields the protein CASSRFSGGGNEQFF. The variable domain in full, with the rest retrieved from reference TRBV19 and TRBJ2-1, is DGGITQSPKYLFRKEGQNVTLSCEQNLNHDAMYWYRQDPGQGLRLIYYSQIVNDFQKGDIAEGYSVSREKKESFPLTVTSAQKNPTAFYLCASSRFSGGGNEQFFGPGTRLTVL.

The chain combines TRBV5-6 with TRBJ1-2; tentative D call: TRBD1 (5 bases). The germline V and J ends were trimmed by 4 bases and 2 bases, with 9 bases remaining between them. Per the germline V gene, CDR1 is SGHDT and CDR2 is YYEEEE. This CDR3 is built from 13 residues. CDR3 DNA: TGTGCCAGCAGCCGAAGGACAAACTATGGCTACACCTTC. Translating gives CASSRRTNYGYTF.